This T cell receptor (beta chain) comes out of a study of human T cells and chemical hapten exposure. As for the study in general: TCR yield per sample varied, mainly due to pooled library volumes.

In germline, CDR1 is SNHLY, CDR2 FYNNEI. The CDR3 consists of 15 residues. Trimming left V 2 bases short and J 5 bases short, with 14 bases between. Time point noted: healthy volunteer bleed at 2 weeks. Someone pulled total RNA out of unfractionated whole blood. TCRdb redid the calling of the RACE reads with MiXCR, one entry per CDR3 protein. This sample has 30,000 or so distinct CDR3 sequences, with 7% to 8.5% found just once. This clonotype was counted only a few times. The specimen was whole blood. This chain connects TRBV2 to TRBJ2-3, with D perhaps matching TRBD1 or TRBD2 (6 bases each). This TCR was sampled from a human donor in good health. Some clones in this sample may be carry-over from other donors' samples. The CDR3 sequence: CASSETGACRDTQYF. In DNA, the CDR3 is TGTGCCAGCAGTGAAACGGGGGCCTGTAGAGATACGCAGTATTTT. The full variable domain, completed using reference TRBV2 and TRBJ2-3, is EPEVTQTPSHQVTQMGQEVILRCVPISNHLYFYWYRQILGQKVEFLVSFYNNEISEKSEIFDDQFSVERPDGSNFTLKIRSTKLEDSAMYFCASSETGACRDTQYFGPGTRLTVL.